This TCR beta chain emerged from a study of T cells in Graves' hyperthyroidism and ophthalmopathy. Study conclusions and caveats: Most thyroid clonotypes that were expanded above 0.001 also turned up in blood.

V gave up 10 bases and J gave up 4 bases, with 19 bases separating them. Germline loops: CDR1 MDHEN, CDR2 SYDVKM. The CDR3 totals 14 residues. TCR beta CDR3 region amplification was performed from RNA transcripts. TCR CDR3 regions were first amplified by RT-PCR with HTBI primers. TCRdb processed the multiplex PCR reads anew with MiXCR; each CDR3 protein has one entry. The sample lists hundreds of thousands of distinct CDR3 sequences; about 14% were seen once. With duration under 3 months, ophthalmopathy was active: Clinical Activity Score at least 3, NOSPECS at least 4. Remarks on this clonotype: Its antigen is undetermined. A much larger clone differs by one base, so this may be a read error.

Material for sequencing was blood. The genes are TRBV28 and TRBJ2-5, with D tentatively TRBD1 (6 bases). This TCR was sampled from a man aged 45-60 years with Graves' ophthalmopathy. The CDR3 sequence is CATRSPGQGETQYF. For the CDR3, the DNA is TGTGCCACCAGGAGCCCGGGACAAGGAGAGACCCAGTACTTC. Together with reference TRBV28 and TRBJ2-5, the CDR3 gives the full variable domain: DVKVTQSSRYLVKRTGEKVFLECVQDMDHENMFWYRQDPGLGLRLIYFSYDVKMKEKGDIPEGYSVSREKKERFSLILESASTNQTSMYLCATRSPGQGETQYFGPGTRLLVL.